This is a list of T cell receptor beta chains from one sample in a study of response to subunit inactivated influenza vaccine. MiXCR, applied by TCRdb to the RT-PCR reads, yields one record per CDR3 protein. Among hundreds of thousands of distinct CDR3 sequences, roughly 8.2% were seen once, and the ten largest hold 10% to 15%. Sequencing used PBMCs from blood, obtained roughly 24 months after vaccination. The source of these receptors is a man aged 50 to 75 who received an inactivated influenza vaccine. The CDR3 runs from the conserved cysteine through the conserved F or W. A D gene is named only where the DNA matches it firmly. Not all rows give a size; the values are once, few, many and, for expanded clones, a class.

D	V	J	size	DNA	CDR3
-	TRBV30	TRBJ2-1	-	TGTGCCTGGGGGAGACAAATTCTCTACAATGAGCAGTTCTTC	CAWGRQILYNEQFF
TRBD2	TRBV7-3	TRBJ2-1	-	TGTGCCAGCAGCCGGACTAGCGATGACAATGAGCAGTTCTTC	CASSRTSDDNEQFF
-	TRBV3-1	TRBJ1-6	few	TGTGCCAGCAGCCCGTCAGGGGTTTATAATTCACCCCTCCACTTT	CASSPSGVYNSPLHF
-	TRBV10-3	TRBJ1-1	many	TGTGCCATCAGTGAGTCCCGAACTGAAGCTTTCTTT	CAISESRTEAFF
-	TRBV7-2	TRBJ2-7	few	TGTGCCAGCAAGGGGGGGTTAAGCTCCTACGAGCAGTACTTC	CASKGGLSSYEQYF
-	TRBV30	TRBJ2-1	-	TGTGCCTGGATCGGGACCGTCAATGAGCAGTTCTTC	CAWIGTVNEQFF
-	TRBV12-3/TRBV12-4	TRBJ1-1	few	TGTGCCAGCACCCCGGACACTGAAGCTTTCTTT	CASTPDTEAFF
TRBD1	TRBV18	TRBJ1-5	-	TGTGCCAGCTCCCTAGGACAGGGGGTGAGACAGCCCCAGCATTTT	CASSLGQGVRQPQHF
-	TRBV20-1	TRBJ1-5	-	TGCAGTGCTAGGGGAACAGGAAATAGCAATCAGCCCCAGCATTTT	CSARGTGNSNQPQHF
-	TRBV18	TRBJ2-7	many	TGTGCCAGCTCACCCTCCTGGGTAGGGGAGCAGTACTTC	CASSPSWVGEQYF
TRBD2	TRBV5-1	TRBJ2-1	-	TGCGCCAGCAGCTTGGAAGGTAGCGGGAGTGCCTCCTACAATGAGCAGTTCTTC	CASSLEGSGSASYNEQFF
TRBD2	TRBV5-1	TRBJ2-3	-	TGCGCCAGCAGCTTGTGGGGCCTAGCGGAGTTTAGCACAGATACGCAGTATTTT	CASSLWGLAEFSTDTQYF
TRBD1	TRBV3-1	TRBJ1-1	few	TGTGCCAGCAGCCAGTCCGGGACAGGAGGGACTGAAGCTTTCTTT	CASSQSGTGGTEAFF
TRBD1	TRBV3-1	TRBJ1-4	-	TGTGCCAGCAGCCCCCTGGACAGGGGGCTCTTATTGGGAAATGAAAAACTGTTTTTT	CASSPLDRGLLLGNEKLFF
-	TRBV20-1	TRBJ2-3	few	TGCAGTGCCGGAAACCGTCTAGCAAGGTCTCAGTATTTT	CSAGNRLARSQYF
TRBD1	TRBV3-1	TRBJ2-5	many	TGTGCCAGCAGCTCAGGGACAGGGAATGGGGAGACCCAGTACTTC	CASSSGTGNGETQYF
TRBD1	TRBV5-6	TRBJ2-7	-	TGTGCCAGCAACAGAATTACAGGGGCCTACGAGCAGTACTTC	CASNRITGAYEQYF
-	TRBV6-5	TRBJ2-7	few	TGTGCCAGCAGTTACTCGATTGGGGGCCGGGACGAGCAGTACTTC	CASSYSIGGRDEQYF
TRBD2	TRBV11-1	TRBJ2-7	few	TGTGCCAGCAGCTTAGGGACTAGCGGGATCTACGAGCAGTACTTC	CASSLGTSGIYEQYF
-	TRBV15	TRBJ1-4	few	TGTGCCACCAGCAGTTGGACATCTGAAAAACTGTTTTTT	CATSSWTSEKLFF
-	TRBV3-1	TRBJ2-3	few	TGTGCCAGCAGCCAACGTAACAGGGTAACGGATACGCAGTATTTT	CASSQRNRVTDTQYF
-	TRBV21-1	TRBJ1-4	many	TGTGCCAGCAGCAAAGCAGGAAAAAAACTGTTTTTT	CASSKAGKKLFF
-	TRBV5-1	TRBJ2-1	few	TGCGCCAGCAGCTTGGTGCGGGGCTATGAGCAGTTCTTC	CASSLVRGYEQFF
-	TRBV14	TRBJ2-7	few	TGTGCCAGCAGCCATTTCGGGTACGAGCAGTACTTC	CASSHFGYEQYF
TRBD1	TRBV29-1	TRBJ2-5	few	TGCAGCGTGAACAGGGGGCAGCGGGAGACCCAGTACTTC	CSVNRGQRETQYF
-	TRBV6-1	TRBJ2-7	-	TGTGCCAGCACGGAGGGAGTGTCCTACGAGCAGTACTTC	CASTEGVSYEQYF
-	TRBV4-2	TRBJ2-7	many	TGTGCCAGCAGCCAAGATCTGGCCAGGGGGCAAGCGGGAGAGCAGTACTTC	CASSQDLARGQAGEQYF
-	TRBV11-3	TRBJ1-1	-	TGTGCCAGCAGCTTAGGGACGTTTACTGAAGCTTTCTTT	CASSLGTFTEAFF
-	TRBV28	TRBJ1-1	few	TGTGCCACCGGCGGGGGGAGGAACACTGAAGCTTTCTTT	CATGGGRNTEAFF
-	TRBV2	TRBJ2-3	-	TGTGCCAGCAGAATTGGCAGGGTAATAGATACGCAGTATTTT	CASRIGRVIDTQYF
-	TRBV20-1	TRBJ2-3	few	TGCAGTGCTAGAGAATCCAGGGTGGATTCAGATACGCAGTATTTT	CSARESRVDSDTQYF
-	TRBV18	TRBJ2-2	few	TGTGCCAGCTCACCACAAGCGGGTATGCTCACCGGGGAGCTGTTTTTT	CASSPQAGMLTGELFF